Included here is one TCR beta chain sequence, with context. Antigen: not known. The sample comes from a study of blood T cells in healthy people across ages. Study-wide results and limits: The donors' CMV status was not determined, possibly confounding changes in expanded clonotypes.

For the second PCR, which ran for roughly 6 to 11 cycles, a sample-barcoded 5' primer and a J-beta primer mix were used. Sequencing yielded, for each sample, at least 2.5 million paired-end reads carrying CDR3. TCRdb re-called the 5' RACE reads through MiXCR, storing one row per CDR3 protein. The table lists approximately 820,000 distinct CDR3 sequences, approximately 48% of them singletons. This CDR3 has 16 residues. Losses at the gene ends were 4 bases for V and 5 bases for J; bases not matched to a gene: 9. Germline V gene lookup returns CDR1 SGHRS and CDR2 YFSETQ. The J gene is TRBJ2-2, the V gene TRBV5-1, with 9 bases fitting TRBD2. The receptor was derived from a man aged 55 to 70 in good health. The sequencing sample was made of blood. The CDR3 reads CASSGPGTSRTGELFF. CDR3 nucleotide sequence: TGCGCCAGCAGCGGACCCGGGACTAGCAGGACCGGGGAGCTGTTTTTT.